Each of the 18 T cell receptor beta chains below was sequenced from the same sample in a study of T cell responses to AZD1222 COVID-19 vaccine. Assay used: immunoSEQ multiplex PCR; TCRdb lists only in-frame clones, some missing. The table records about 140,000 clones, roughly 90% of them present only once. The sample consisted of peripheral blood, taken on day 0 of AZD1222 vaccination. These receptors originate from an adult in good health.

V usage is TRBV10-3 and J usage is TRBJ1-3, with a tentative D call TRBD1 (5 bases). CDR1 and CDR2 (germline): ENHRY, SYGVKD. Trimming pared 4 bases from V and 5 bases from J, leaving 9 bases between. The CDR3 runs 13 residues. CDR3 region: CAISASGRNTIYF. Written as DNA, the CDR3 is TGTGCCATCAGTGCGTCAGGGAGAAACACCATATATTTT.

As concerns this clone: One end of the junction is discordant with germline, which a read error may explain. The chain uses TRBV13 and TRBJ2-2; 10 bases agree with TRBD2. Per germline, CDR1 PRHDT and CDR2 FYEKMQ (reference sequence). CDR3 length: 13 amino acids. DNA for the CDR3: TGTGCTAGCAGTCGCAGCGGGAGGGTGGAGCTGTTTTTT. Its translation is CASSRSGRVELFF.

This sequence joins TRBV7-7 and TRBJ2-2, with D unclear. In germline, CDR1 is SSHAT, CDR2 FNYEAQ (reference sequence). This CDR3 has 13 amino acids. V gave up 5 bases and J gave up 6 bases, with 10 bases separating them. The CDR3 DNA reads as TGTGCCAGCAGCCTCCGTTCCGCCGGGGAGCTGTTTTTT. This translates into CASSLRSAGELFF.

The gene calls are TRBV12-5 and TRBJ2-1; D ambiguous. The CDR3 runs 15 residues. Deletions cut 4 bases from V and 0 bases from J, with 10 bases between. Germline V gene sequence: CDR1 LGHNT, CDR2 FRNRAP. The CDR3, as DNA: TGTGCTAGTGGTTCTCCGCCCCGCTCCTACAATGAGCAGTTCTTC. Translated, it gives CASGSPPRSYNEQFF.

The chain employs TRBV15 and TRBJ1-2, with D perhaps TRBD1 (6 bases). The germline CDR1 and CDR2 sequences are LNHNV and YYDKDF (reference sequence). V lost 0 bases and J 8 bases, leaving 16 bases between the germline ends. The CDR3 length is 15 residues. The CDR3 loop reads CATSRDSGGRGGYTF. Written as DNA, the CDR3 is TGTGCCACCAGCAGAGATTCCGGGGGGCGGGGCGGCTACACCTTC.

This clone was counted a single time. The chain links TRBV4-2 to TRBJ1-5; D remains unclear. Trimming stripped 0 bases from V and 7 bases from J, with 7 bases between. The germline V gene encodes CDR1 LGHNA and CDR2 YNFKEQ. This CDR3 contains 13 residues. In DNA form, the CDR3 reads TGTGCCAGCAGCCAAGATCTGGGACAGCCCCAGCATTTT. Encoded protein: CASSQDLGQPQHF.

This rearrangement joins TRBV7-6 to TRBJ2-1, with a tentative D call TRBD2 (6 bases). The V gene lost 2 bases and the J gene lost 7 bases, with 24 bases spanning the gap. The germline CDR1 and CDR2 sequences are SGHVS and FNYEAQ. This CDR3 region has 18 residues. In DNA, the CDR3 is TGTGCCAGCAGCTTACCCCGAGTCTTCGGAGGGCCGGGGAATGAGCAGTTCTTC. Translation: CASSLPRVFGGPGNEQFF.

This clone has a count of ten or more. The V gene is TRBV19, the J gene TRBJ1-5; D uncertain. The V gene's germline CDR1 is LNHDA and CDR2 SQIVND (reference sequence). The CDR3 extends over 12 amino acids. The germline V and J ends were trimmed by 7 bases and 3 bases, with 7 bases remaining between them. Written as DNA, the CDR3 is TGTGCCAGTAAGACAACCAATCAGCCCCAGCATTTT. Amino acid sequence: CASKTTNQPQHF. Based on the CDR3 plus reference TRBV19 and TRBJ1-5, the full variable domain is DGGITQSPKYLFRKEGQNVTLSCEQNLNHDAMYWYRQDPGQGLRLIYYSQIVNDFQKGDIAEGYSVSREKKESFPLTVTSAQKNPTAFYLCASKTTNQPQHFGDGTRLSIL.

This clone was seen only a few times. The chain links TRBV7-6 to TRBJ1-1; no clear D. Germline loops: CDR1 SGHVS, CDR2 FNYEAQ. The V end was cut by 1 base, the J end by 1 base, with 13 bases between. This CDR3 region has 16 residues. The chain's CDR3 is CASSLGSGGTNTEAFF. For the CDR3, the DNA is TGTGCCAGCAGCTTAGGGAGCGGAGGTACGAACACTGAAGCTTTCTTT.

The CDR3 DNA is TGTGCCAGCAGCCCTCGAAGAGAGACCCATGGCTACACCTTC. Its protein is CASSPRRETHGYTF. This chain links TRBV9 with TRBJ1-2, with D unclear. CDR1 SGDLS and CDR2 YYNGEE come from the germline V gene. Trimming left V 4 bases short and J 6 bases short, with 16 bases between. This CDR3 has 14 residues. Based on the CDR3 plus reference TRBV9 and TRBJ1-2, the full variable domain is DSGVTQTPKHLITATGQRVTLRCSPRSGDLSVYWYQQSLDQGLQFLIQYYNGEERAKGNILERFSAQQFPDLHSELNLSSLELGDSALYFCASSPRRETHGYTFGSGTRLTVV.

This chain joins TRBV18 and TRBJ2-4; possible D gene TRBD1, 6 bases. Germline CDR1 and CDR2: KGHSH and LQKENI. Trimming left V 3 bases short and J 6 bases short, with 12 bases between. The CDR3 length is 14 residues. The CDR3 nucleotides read TGTGCCAGCTCACCCCCGGGACACCGAAACATTCAGTACTTC. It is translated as CASSPPGHRNIQYF.

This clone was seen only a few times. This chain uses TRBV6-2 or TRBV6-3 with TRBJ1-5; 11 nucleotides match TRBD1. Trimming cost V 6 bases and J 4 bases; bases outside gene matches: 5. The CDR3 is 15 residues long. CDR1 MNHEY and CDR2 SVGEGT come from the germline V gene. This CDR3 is CASRYRDRGNQPQHF. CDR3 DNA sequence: TGTGCCAGCAGATACCGGGACAGGGGGAATCAGCCCCAGCATTTT.

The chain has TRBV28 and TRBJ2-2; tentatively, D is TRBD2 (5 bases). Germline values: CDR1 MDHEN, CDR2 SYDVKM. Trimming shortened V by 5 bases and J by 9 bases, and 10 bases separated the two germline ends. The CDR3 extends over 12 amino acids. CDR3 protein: CASSRGFRELFF. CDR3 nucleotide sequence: TGTGCCAGCAGTCGGGGATTTAGGGAGCTGTTTTTT.

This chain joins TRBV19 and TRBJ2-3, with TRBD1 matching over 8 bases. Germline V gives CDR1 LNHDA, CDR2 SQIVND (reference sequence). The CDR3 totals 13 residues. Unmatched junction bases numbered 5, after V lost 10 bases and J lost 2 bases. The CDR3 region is CATKDRVTDTQYF. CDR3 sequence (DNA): TGTGCCACAAAGGACAGGGTCACAGATACGCAGTATTTT.

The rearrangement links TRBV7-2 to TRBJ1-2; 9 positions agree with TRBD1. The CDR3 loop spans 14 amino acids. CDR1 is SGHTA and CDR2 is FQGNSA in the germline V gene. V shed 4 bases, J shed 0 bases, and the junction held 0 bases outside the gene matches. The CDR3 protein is CASSWDRANYGYTF. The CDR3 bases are TGTGCCAGCAGCTGGGACAGGGCTAACTATGGCTACACCTTC.

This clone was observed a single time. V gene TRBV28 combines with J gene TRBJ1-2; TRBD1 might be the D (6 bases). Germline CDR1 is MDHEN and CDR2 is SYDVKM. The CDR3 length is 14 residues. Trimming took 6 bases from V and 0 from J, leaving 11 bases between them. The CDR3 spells CASRWDTPNYGYTF. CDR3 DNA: TGTGCCAGCAGATGGGACACTCCTAACTATGGCTACACCTTC.

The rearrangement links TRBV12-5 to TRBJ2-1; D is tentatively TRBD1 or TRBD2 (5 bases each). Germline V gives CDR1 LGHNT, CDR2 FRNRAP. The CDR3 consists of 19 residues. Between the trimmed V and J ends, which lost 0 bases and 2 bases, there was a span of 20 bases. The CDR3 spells CASGLVSSPWGNPYNEQFF. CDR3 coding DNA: TGTGCTAGTGGTTTGGTAAGTTCCCCTTGGGGGAATCCCTACAATGAGCAGTTCTTC.

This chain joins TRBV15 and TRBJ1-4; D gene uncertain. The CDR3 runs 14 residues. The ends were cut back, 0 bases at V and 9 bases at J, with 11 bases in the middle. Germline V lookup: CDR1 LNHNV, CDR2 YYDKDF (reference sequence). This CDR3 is CATSRDEAYKKLFF. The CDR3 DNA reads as TGTGCCACCAGCAGAGATGAAGCCTATAAAAAACTGTTTTTT. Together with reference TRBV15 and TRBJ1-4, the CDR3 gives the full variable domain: DAMVIQNPRYQVTQFGKPVTLSCSQTLNHNVMYWYQQKSSQAPKLLFHYYDKDFNNEADTPDNFQSRRPNTSFCFLDIRSPGLGDTAMYLCATSRDEAYKKLFFGSGTQLSVL.